This T cell receptor beta chain is drawn from a study of cytotoxic CD8 clonotypes in ibrutinib-treated CLL. Study-wide results and limits: Clonality at baseline surpassed age-matched healthy donors and tracked circulating CD8+ T-cell counts.

The table came from immunoSEQ multiplex PCR; TCRdb's copy has only in-frame clones and leaves some out. Seen here are around 310,000 clones, around four fifths observed once, and the top ten hold over 6.5%. Of note for this clone: Antigen specificity is unknown.

The origin of this receptor is a human donor with chronic lymphocytic leukemia. Sequencing was performed on PBMCs, taken before ibrutinib treatment.

CDR3 nucleotide sequence: TGCGCCAGCAGCTTACTTAGCGTTTCTACGCAGTATTTT. It translates to CASSLLSVSTQYF. The chain joins TRBV4-1 to TRBJ2-3; D may be TRBD2 (5 bases). The CDR3 runs 13 residues. V was cut by 5 bases and J by 8 bases, with 14 bases left in between. Germline lookup yields CDR1 MGHRA and CDR2 YSYEKL.